This T cell receptor (beta chain) was retrieved from a study of blood T cell repertoires in COVID-19. Study summary: Acute and convalescent COVID-19 specimens originated in the United States, Italy and Spain. Sources were T cells, B-cell-depleted T cells, or PBMCs; the material itself was cDNA or gDNA.

Per the study methods: Counts of nucleated cells, estimated from reference gene primer amplification, were obtained. Sequencing used immunoSEQ multiplex PCR; TCRdb keeps in-frame clones, though not all of them. V, J and clone size were drawn from that table, and D and trimming were deduced from the DNA. The sample lists approximately 230,000 clones, roughly 80% occurring once. CDR1 is SGHVS, CDR2 FNYEAQ, per germline. The CDR3 loop spans 15 amino acids. V gave up 3 bases and J gave up 2 bases, with 11 bases separating them. The TCR comes from a woman between 40 and 50 years old with active or convalescent COVID-19. V and J are TRBV7-6 and TRBJ2-1, with D perhaps matching TRBD2 (7 bases). The sample comprised peripheral blood. CDR3 loop: CASSFPGGAYNEQFF. CDR3 DNA: TGTGCCAGCAGCTTTCCGGGGGGCGCCTACAATGAGCAGTTCTTC.